This T cell receptor (beta chain) appears in the sequencing data of a study of shared clonotypes between healthy human individuals. Regarding the study as a whole: A small donor pool kept down the genetic and exposure-history diversity that was represented.

Across several immunoSEQ plates, the genomic DNA of each subset was split evenly. Per sorted-subset replicate PCR, input was approximately 180 ng DNA, representing about 29,000 T cell genomes. Data came from immunoSEQ multiplex PCR; TCRdb stores just in-frame clones and leaves some out. This sample has about 2.3 million clones, with 85% to 95% found just once. As regards this clone: Its target is unknown.

Germline V gene lookup returns CDR1 GTSNPN and CDR2 SVGIG (reference sequence). CDR3 length: 15 amino acids. The sample taken for sequencing was naive CD4+ T cells from PBMCs. Noted subset: CD45RA+ positively selected. The chain is built from TRBV30 and TRBJ2-5; 8 positions agree with TRBD2. The end of the DNA aligns better with TRBJ2-7, so the J call may be wrong. The sequence was collected from a man between 18 and 35 years old in good health. Some clones in this sample may be carry-over from other donors' samples. In nucleotides, the CDR3 is TGTGCCTGGAGTAAAACTAGCGGCCCAACCTACGAGCAGTACTTC. It specifies CAWSKTSGPTYEQYF.